These T cell receptor beta chains were read from a single sample in a study of blood T cells in healthy people across ages. TCRdb re-called the 5' RACE reads through MiXCR, storing one row per CDR3 protein. The sample shows roughly 1.7 million distinct CDR3 sequences, about 35% of them seen only once. Sequences were obtained from blood. The receptors were sampled from a woman under 40 in good health. Both conserved end residues are part of each CDR3. D genes are given only for firm matches. Rows give clone size only sometimes, using once, few, many, or a class for an expanded clone.

D: NA
size: NA
V: TRBV6-1
J: TRBJ1-2
CDR3: CTSSGQFYSYTF
DNA: TGTACCAGCAGCGGACAGTTTTATAGCTACACCTTC

D: NA
size: NA
V: TRBV6-6
J: TRBJ1-1
CDR3: CASSYSTRAEAFF
DNA: TGTGCCAGCAGTTACTCGACACGGGCCGAAGCTTTCTTT

D: NA
size: NA
V: TRBV12-3/TRBV12-4
J: TRBJ2-7
CDR3: CASSFFPYDGSYEQYF
DNA: TGTGCCAGCAGTTTTTTTCCCTACGACGGATCCTACGAGCAGTACTTC

D: NA
size: many
V: TRBV29-1
J: TRBJ2-7
CDR3: CSVARGATYEQYF
DNA: TGCAGCGTTGCTAGGGGGGCGACCTACGAGCAGTACTTC

D: TRBD1
size: few
V: TRBV25-1
J: TRBJ1-1
CDR3: CASSEGQYSTEAFF
DNA: TGTGCCAGCAGTGAGGGACAGTATAGCACTGAAGCTTTCTTT

D: NA
size: few
V: TRBV27
J: TRBJ1-2
CDR3: CASSLSARVYGYTF
DNA: TGTGCCAGCAGTTTATCGGCGAGGGTCTATGGCTACACCTTC

D: NA
size: NA
V: TRBV27
J: TRBJ2-1
CDR3: CASSSYSGAQYNEQFF
DNA: TGTGCCAGCAGTTCATATAGCGGTGCCCAGTACAATGAGCAGTTCTTC

D: TRBD1
size: NA
V: TRBV7-9
J: TRBJ1-1
CDR3: CASSPTTGLNTEAFF
DNA: TGTGCCAGCAGCCCCACGACAGGGCTGAACACTGAAGCTTTCTTT

D: TRBD1
size: NA
V: TRBV20-1
J: TRBJ2-3
CDR3: CSARDRSTDTQYF
DNA: TGCAGTGCTAGGGACAGGAGCACAGATACGCAGTATTTT

D: TRBD1
size: few
V: TRBV28
J: TRBJ2-5
CDR3: CASSKRQGRIETQYF
DNA: TGTGCCAGCAGTAAAAGACAGGGAAGAATAGAGACCCAGTACTTC

D: NA
size: NA
V: TRBV5-1
J: TRBJ2-7
CDR3: CASSLTIGGHEQYF
DNA: TGCGCCAGCAGCTTAACGATCGGGGGGCACGAGCAGTACTTC

D: NA
size: NA
V: TRBV7-2
J: TRBJ2-1
CDR3: CASSPECSEQFF
DNA: TGTGCCAGCAGCCCCGAGTGCTCTGAGCAGTTCTTC

D: TRBD1
size: NA
V: TRBV5-1
J: TRBJ2-1
CDR3: CASSYAGQGEGQFF
DNA: TGCGCCAGCAGCTACGCGGGACAGGGCGAGGGGCAGTTCTTC